Sequencing of this TCR beta chain was carried out in a study of CXCR3-negative and CXCR3-positive naive CD8 T cells (dated by TCRdb to the late 2010s). With respect to the entire study: In total, some 130 million TRB reads were obtained, or roughly 1.5 +/- 0.3 million reads per library. Data from ten or so donors, pooled across two independent experiments, went into the diversity and physicochemical repertoire analyses. The TRBV-TRBJ cluster analysis covered naive subsets from 5 or 6 donors and memory cells from 3 donors.

For each CD8+ T cell subset, flow sorting was done in triplicate, and roughly 330,000 cells per subset went directly into RLT lysis buffer. To keep memory contaminants out, a stringent definition of naive CD8+ T cells was applied: CD45RO-CCR7+CD27+CD95-. Using standard density gradient centrifugation, peripheral blood mononuclear cells were isolated from buffy coats. A FACSAria III was used to flow-sort naive CXCR3-negative and CXCR3-positive CD8+ T cells. An RNeasy Mini Kit was used to extract total RNA from the sorted cells. Sequenced on a NextSeq 550. The Human TCR Profiling Kit (MiLaboratory) was used to prepare UMI-labeled 5' RACE TRB cDNA libraries. The full amount of extracted RNA was used for cDNA synthesis, and the full amount of resulting cDNA was used for PCR amplification. Libraries were prepared in parallel with an identical number of PCR cycles. Under the source paper's analysis protocol: With a requirement of at least two reads per UMI, MIGEC and MiXCR extracted about 50,000 +/- 10,000 unique UMI-labeled TRB cDNA molecules per library. Each library averaged 40,000 +/- 10,000 functional in-frame TRB CDR3 nucleotide clonotypes without stop codons. After downsampling to 5000 UMI-labeled TRB molecules per sample, diversity metrics such as normalized Shannon-Wiener and Chao1 were calculated in VDJtools. Clonotype-size-weighted physicochemical properties of the central five CDR3 residues (interaction energy, strength, volume and Kidera factor 4) were computed in VDJtools. Reads reprocessed by TCRdb are summarized as one entry per CDR3 protein sequence, and DNA is absent. None of the V and J calls come from the authors' own analysis; TCRdb made them. The sample table on file contains tens of thousands of distinct CDR3 sequences. The ten largest clones represent 4% to 5.5% of the sample.

With regard to this clonotype: The antigen it recognizes is unknown.

From the germline V gene (reference sequence), CDR1 is SGHNT and CDR2 is YYREEE. The CDR3 runs 15 amino acids, cysteine and phenylalanine included. The entry carries no DNA sequence. What the study reported, not specific to this receptor: Because surface CD5, which has been linked to self-reactivity in mice, was comparable between naive subsets, TCR interaction strength was also inferred from TRB CDR3 physicochemical properties. Within the same donor, TRBV-TRBJ usage looked similar between naive CXCR3-negative and CXCR3-positive cells, but memory cells had distinct patterns. TRB CDR3s from CXCR3-positive naive cells showed higher hydrophobicity (lower Kidera factor 4), lower energy, and higher strength and volume indices than CXCR3-negative naive cells. Because CXCR3 expression was partially decreased after cryopreservation, freshly isolated PBMCs were used for most assays. Both naive subsets had comparably high repertoire diversity, while memory CD8+ T cells had much lower repertoire diversity.

The sample was naive CXCR3+ CD8+ T cells from blood. The sample's cell subset or site, from its label and the paper: CD45RO-CCR7+CD27+CD95- naive CD8+ T cells expressing CXCR3 (TNR3+). The receptor chain draws on TRBV5-4 and TRBJ2-3; TCRdb calls TRBD2, which cannot be checked without DNA. The receptor's source is a human donor in good health. Some clones in this sample may be carry-over from other donors' samples. The CDR3 sequence is CASSPRDSGTDTQYF.